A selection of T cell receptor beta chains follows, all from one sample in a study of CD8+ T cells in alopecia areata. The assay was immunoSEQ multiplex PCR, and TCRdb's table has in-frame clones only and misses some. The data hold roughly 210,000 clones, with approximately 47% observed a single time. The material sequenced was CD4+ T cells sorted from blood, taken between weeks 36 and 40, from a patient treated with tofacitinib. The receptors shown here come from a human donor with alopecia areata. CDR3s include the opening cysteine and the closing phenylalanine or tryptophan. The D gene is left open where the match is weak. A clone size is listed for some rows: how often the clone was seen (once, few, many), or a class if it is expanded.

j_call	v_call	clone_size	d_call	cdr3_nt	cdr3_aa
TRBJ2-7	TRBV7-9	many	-	TGTGCCAGCAGCCTTGACGTCTACGAGCAGTACTTC	CASSLDVYEQYF
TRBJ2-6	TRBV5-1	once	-	TGCGCCAGCAGCGCCGCCAGCGCAGGGAGTGGGGCCAACGTCCTGACTTTC	CASSAASAGSGANVLTF
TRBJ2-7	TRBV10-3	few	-	TGTGCCATCAGACCCCAGGGATTACGGGAGCAGTACTTC	CAIRPQGLREQYF
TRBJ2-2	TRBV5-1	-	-	TGCGCCAGCAGCTTGTGGCAGGGAGACACCGGGGAGCTGTTTTTT	CASSLWQGDTGELFF
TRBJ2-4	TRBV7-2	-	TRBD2	TGTGCCAGCAGCTTAGAGGGGACTAGCAAGAACATTCAGTACTTC	CASSLEGTSKNIQYF
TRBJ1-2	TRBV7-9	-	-	TGTGCCAGCAGCCAAGGAGGGCGGGGGCCCAGCTATGGCTACACCTTC	CASSQGGRGPSYGYTF
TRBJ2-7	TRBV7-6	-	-	TGTGCCAGCAGCTTAGGGCCTGCGGCCTACGAGCAGTACTTC	CASSLGPAAYEQYF
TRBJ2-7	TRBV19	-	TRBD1	TGTGCCAGTAGTATAGTATGGGACAGGAGGAGCTCCTACGAGCAGTACTTC	CASSIVWDRRSSYEQYF
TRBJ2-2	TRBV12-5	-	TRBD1	TGTGCTAGTGGTTTGAGACAGGGTGGCGCCGGGGAGCTGTTTTTT	CASGLRQGGAGELFF
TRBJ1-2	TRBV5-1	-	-	TGTGCCAGCAGCTTGGGACCTACCTCGGGCTATGGCTACACCTTC	CASSLGPTSGYGYTF
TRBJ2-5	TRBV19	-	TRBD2	TGTGCCAGTAGCCTCACAGCGGGATGGAGCCAAGAGACCCAGTACTTC	CASSLTAGWSQETQYF
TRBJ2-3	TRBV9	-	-	TGTGCCAGCAGCGCCCCTGACGGGTGGCGTACGCAGTATTTT	CASSAPDGWRTQYF
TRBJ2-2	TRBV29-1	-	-	TGCAGCGTTGACCCCCGGGGGATCAAGAACACCGGGGAGCTGTTTTTT	CSVDPRGIKNTGELFF
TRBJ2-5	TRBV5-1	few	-	TGCGCCAGCAGCCCGGCGGGGGCACGGGAGACCCAGTACTTC	CASSPAGARETQYF
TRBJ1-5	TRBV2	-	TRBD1	TGTGCCAGCGACAGGGGGCGTCAGCCCCAGCATTTT	CASDRGRQPQHF
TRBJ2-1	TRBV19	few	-	TGTGCCAGTAGTGGGGGCAATGAGCAGTTCTTC	CASSGGNEQFF
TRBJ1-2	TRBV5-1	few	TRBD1	TGCGCCAGCAGCCCCCGGGACAGTATTGTTAATGGCTACACCTTC	CASSPRDSIVNGYTF
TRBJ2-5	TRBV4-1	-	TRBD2	TGTGCCAGCAGCAGGACTAGCGGGAGCTCGGAGACCCAGTACTTC	CASSRTSGSSETQYF
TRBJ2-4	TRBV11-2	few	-	TGTGCCAGCAGCTTTGGCGGAGCTAGCAGCAAAAACATTCAGTACTTC	CASSFGGASSKNIQYF
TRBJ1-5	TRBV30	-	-	TGTGCCTGGTCTAGGACGGTATATAGCAATCAGCCCCAGCATTTT	CAWSRTVYSNQPQHF
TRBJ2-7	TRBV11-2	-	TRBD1	TGTGCCAGCAGCTTAGGCCCAGGGGGCTCCTACGAGCAGTACTTC	CASSLGPGGSYEQYF
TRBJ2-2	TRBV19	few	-	TGTGCCAGTAACTCAAGGGGTCTCACCGGGGAGCTGTTTTTT	CASNSRGLTGELFF
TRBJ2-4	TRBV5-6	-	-	TGTGCCAGCAGCTTGGGGGGACGGATAGCCAAAAACATTCAGTACTTC	CASSLGGRIAKNIQYF
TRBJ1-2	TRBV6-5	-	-	TGTGCCAGCAGTTGGATATCCGACACAAGGAACTATGGCTACACCTTC	CASSWISDTRNYGYTF